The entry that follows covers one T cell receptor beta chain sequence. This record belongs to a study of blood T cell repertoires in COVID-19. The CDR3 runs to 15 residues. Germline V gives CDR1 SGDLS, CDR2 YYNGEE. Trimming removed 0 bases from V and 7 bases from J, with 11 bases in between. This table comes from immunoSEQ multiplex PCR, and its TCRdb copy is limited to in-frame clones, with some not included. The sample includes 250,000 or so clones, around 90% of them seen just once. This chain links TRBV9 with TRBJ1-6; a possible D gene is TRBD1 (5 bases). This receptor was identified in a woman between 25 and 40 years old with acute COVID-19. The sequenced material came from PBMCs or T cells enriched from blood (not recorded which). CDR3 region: CASSVGGQGNSPLHF. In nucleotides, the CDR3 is TGTGCCAGCAGCGTAGGTGGGCAGGGCAATTCACCCCTCCACTTT.